A few counts support the clone carrying this T cell receptor (beta chain). Its specificity is unknown. The sample originates from a study of T-cell reconstitution after alpha-beta-depleted transplantation in children. The study, taken as a whole, reports: Recipient T cells and thymic progenitors that survived were the source of the high TCRbeta diversity seen at day 60 in some patients. Hyperexpanded clones declined; after one year, newly produced T cells mostly supplied diversity. Expanded clones from the graft, numbering several hundred, reportedly supplied alpha-beta T cells about two months after transplant.

V was shortened by 4 bases and J by 0 bases, with 9 bases between the two germline ends. Germline CDR1 reads SQVTM; CDR2 reads ANQGSEA. The CDR3 spans 13 residues. Researchers prepared the TCRbeta library using unique molecular identifiers, the study reports. TCRdb reprocessed the PCR reads with MiXCR, giving one entry per CDR3 protein. The sample has around 600,000 distinct CDR3 sequences; roughly 23% are singletons. The sample in question was PBMCs, mostly from graft donor cells, obtained 360 days after TCRalphabeta/CD19-depleted stem cell transplant. The sequence was obtained from a boy under two years old who had a stem cell transplant for acute myeloid leukemia, so the T cells may come from the graft donor. The chain combines TRBV29-1 with TRBJ1-1; D gene uncertain. CDR3 nucleotide sequence: TGCAGCGTTGGGGCAGGCATGAACACTGAAGCTTTCTTT. Protein: CSVGAGMNTEAFF.